A single sample gave rise to the 4 T cell receptor beta chains below, sequenced in a study of blood T cell repertoires in COVID-19. The data were produced by immunoSEQ multiplex PCR, yet TCRdb's version contains in-frame clones alone and is incomplete. Of about 140,000 clones in the sample, 80% are singletons; the top ten hold approximately 3.4%. Sequenced material: peripheral blood. These receptors came from a man aged 65 to 79 who had recovered from COVID-19.

V usage is TRBV6-6 and J usage is TRBJ2-7; D is ambiguous. The V end lost 5 bases, the J end lost 1 base, and 9 bases lay between the germline ends. Germline loops: CDR1 MNHNY, CDR2 SVGAGI (reference sequence). CDR3 length equals 13 residues. CDR3 region: CASSPGHSYEQYF. CDR3 nucleotides: TGTGCCAGCAGTCCGGGTCATTCCTACGAGCAGTACTTC.

The chain couples TRBV4-2 to TRBJ2-7; TRBD2 matches 9 bases. The CDR3 extends over 16 amino acids. V was clipped by 0 bases and J by 5 bases; unmatched bases: 8. In germline, CDR1 is LGHNA, CDR2 YNFKEQ. The chain's CDR3 is CASSQEGAGGYNEQYF. CDR3 in DNA: TGTGCCAGCAGCCAAGAGGGGGCGGGAGGGTATAACGAGCAGTACTTC.

This chain links TRBV4-3 with TRBJ2-5; TRBD2 matches at 13 bases. Per germline, CDR1 LGHNA and CDR2 YSLEER. The CDR3 consists of 18 residues. J lost 5 bases, V lost 1 base, and 10 bases had no gene match. The CDR3 is CASSQGGLAGLSGETQYF. For the CDR3, the DNA is TGCGCCAGCAGCCAAGGGGGACTAGCGGGACTTTCGGGTGAGACCCAGTACTTC.

This chain joins TRBV11-2 and TRBJ1-2, with 10 nucleotides matching TRBD1. The V segment lost 5 bases and the J segment 7 bases; nucleotides outside the gene matches: 4. CDR3 length: 13 residues. In germline, CDR1 is SGHAT, CDR2 FQNNGV. The CDR3 DNA follows: TGTGCCAGCAGCCCAGGGACAGGGGCTGGCTACACCTTC. This codes for CASSPGTGAGYTF.